This T cell receptor beta chain was retrieved from a study of cytomegalovirus exposure and HLA in healthy donors. General observations from the study: TCR beta chain V- and J-gene trimming was linked, in a later analysis, to a missense variant in DCLRE1C. A later analysis by the authors found several of the most significant clusters apparently linked to common viral pathogens. Altogether, 160 or so TCR beta chains were recorded as cytomegalovirus-associated.

This CDR3 is built from 14 residues. Germline CDR1 and CDR2: SEHNR and FQNEAQ (reference sequence). V gave up 5 bases and J gave up 7 bases; unmatched junction bases: 5. The PCR used 60 Vbeta and 13 Jbeta primers. Clones were sequenced by immunoSEQ multiplex PCR, and TCRdb holds only the in-frame ones, with some missing. The repertoire has some 180,000 clones, about nine tenths of them found once; the top ten carry around 1%. Donors sampled were nominally healthy, though unrecorded immune exposures were likely. This clone was picked up a small number of times. Its matching antigen is unknown. What was sequenced was PBMCs. The genes are TRBV7-9 and TRBJ1-4; 9 positions agree with TRBD1. The clonotype originates from a boy under 10 years old in good health and CMV-seronegative. CDR3 nucleotides: TGTGCCAGCAGCCACGGACAGGGGAGTGAAAAACTGTTTTTT. This codes for CASSHGQGSEKLFF.